Presented here are 13 T cell receptor beta chains from one specimen sequenced in a study of blood T cell repertoires in COVID-19. The table came from immunoSEQ multiplex PCR; TCRdb's copy has only in-frame clones and leaves some out. The sample consists of some 9,300 clones, 84% of them appearing once. Sequenced sample: peripheral blood. The receptors come from a human donor in a cohort sampled during active COVID-19.

This chain links TRBV7-2 with TRBJ2-5; no clear D gene. CDR1 is SGHTA and CDR2 is FQGNSA in the germline V gene. This CDR3 region has 14 residues. V gave up 4 bases and J gave up 5 bases, with 14 bases separating them. The CDR3 reads CASSSPPRMETQYF. DNA for the CDR3: TGTGCCAGCAGCTCCCCCCCGAGAATGGAGACCCAGTACTTC.

This chain joins TRBV27 and TRBJ1-1; 12 bases line up with TRBD1. The CDR3 runs 13 residues. CDR1 is MNHEY and CDR2 is SMNVEV in the germline V gene (reference sequence). Trimming cost V 6 bases and J 6 bases; bases outside gene matches: 2. This CDR3 reads CASRGTGGSEAFF. The CDR3 DNA reads as TGTGCCAGCAGAGGGACAGGGGGCTCTGAAGCTTTCTTT.

The J gene is TRBJ2-5, the V gene TRBV11-3; 7 bases line up with TRBD2. Germline values: CDR1 SGHNT, CDR2 YENEEA. Unmatched junction bases numbered 5, after V lost 3 bases and J lost 1 base. This CDR3 region has 15 residues. CDR3 region: CASSFGGGRQETQYF. The CDR3 region has the DNA TGTGCCAGCAGCTTTGGCGGGGGTCGCCAAGAGACCCAGTACTTC. The whole variable domain, filled in from reference TRBV11-3 and TRBJ2-5, reads EAGVVQSPRYKIIEKKQPVAFWCNPISGHNTLYWYLQNLGQGPELLIRYENEEAVDDSQLPKDRFSAERLKGVDSTLKIQPAELGDSAVYLCASSFGGGRQETQYFGPGTRLLVL.

The chain uses TRBV9 and TRBJ2-7, with 8 nucleotides matching TRBD1. The V and J ends lost 4 bases and 5 bases, in that order; junction bases with no gene match: 8. Looked up from germline, CDR1 is SGDLS and CDR2 is YYNGEE. The CDR3 contains 14 residues. CDR3 residues: CASSPGQGGNEQYF. The DNA for the CDR3 is TGTGCCAGCAGCCCCGGACAGGGCGGAAACGAGCAGTACTTC.

This clone was seen more than once but under ten times. The chain joins TRBV12-3 or TRBV12-4 to TRBJ2-3, with a weak D call TRBD1 (5 bases). The ends were cut back, 6 bases at V and 2 bases at J, with 9 bases in the middle. This CDR3 comprises 13 residues. The CDR3 DNA reads TGTGCCAGCAGCCGACAGACCACAGATACGCAGTATTTT. Protein product: CASSRQTTDTQYF.

The rearrangement joins TRBV9 to TRBJ1-6, with a tentative D call TRBD1 (5 bases). V was trimmed by 3 bases and J by 10 bases, leaving 14 bases between them. The CDR3 extends over 14 amino acids. Germline V lookup: CDR1 SGDLS, CDR2 YYNGEE. In DNA, the CDR3 is TGTGCCAGCAGCGCACAGGCCGGGCAGTCACCCCTCCACTTT. Translating gives CASSAQAGQSPLHF.

This rearrangement joins TRBV7-2 to TRBJ1-2; 7 bases fit TRBD1. CDR1 and CDR2 from the germline V gene are SGHTA and FQGNSA. The CDR3 contains 14 residues. V shed 2 bases and J 8 bases; nucleotides not matched to a gene: 8. CDR3 sequence reads: CASSLSTGAGGYTF. For the CDR3, the DNA is TGTGCCAGCAGCTTATCCACAGGGGCGGGAGGCTACACCTTC.

V is TRBV29-1 and J is TRBJ2-7; 12 bases agree with TRBD2. This CDR3 has 17 amino acids. Unmatched junction bases numbered 13, after V lost 5 bases and J lost 2 bases. The V gene's germline CDR1 is SQVTM and CDR2 ANQGSEA. This chain's CDR3 is CSVLTGTSGLYTYEQYF. The CDR3 DNA reads as TGCAGCGTTCTAACCGGGACTAGCGGGTTATATACCTACGAGCAGTACTTC.

This clone was seen just once. V is TRBV28 and J is TRBJ2-1, with a weak D call TRBD2 (6 bases). The V end lost 3 bases, the J end lost 9 bases, and 12 bases lay between the germline ends. This CDR3 is built from 13 residues. The V gene's germline CDR1 is MDHEN and CDR2 SYDVKM. The CDR3 region is CASSFGLASEQFF. In DNA form, the CDR3 reads TGTGCCAGCAGTTTCGGGCTAGCGTCTGAGCAGTTCTTC.

J is TRBJ2-2 and V is TRBV6-5; TRBD1 matches 7 bases. V dropped 6 bases and J dropped 2; count of bases not matched to a gene: 6. Germline CDR1 MNHEY, CDR2 SVGAGI. This CDR3 is 15 amino acids long. Here the CDR3 reads CASSVRQGNTGELFF. The DNA of the CDR3 is TGTGCCAGCAGCGTACGACAGGGCAACACCGGGGAGCTGTTTTTT.

The genes are TRBV19 and TRBJ1-1; 7 nucleotides agree with TRBD1. The CDR3 covers 14 residues. Germline assignment: CDR1 LNHDA and CDR2 SQIVND (reference sequence). In DNA, the CDR3 is TGTGCTTCACGGGCAGGGGGTTCGAACACTGAAGCTTTCTTT. It encodes CASRAGGSNTEAFF.

The rearrangement links TRBV7-9 to TRBJ1-2, with D tentatively TRBD1 (6 bases). V was cut by 5 bases and J by 4 bases, with 17 bases left in between. This CDR3 region has 15 residues. Germline CDR1 SEHNR, CDR2 FQNEAQ (reference sequence). The CDR3 DNA reads TGTGCCAGCAGCGTTTCACAGGGTACCCCCTATGGCTACACCTTC. Its translation: CASSVSQGTPYGYTF.

The rearrangement links TRBV7-2 to TRBJ1-2; 7 bases align to TRBD1. V was pared by 4 bases and J by 5 bases, with 4 bases of the junction left unmatched. Germline assignment: CDR1 SGHTA and CDR2 FQGNSA. The CDR3 runs to 13 residues. The DNA of the CDR3 is TGTGCCAGCAGCTCCTCAGGGGGTTATGGCTACACCTTC. Translation: CASSSSGGYGYTF. Combining the CDR3 with reference TRBV7-2 and TRBJ1-2 gives the whole variable domain GAGVSQSPSNKVTEKGKDVELRCDPISGHTALYWYRQSLGQGLEFLIYFQGNSAPDKSGLPSDRFSAERTGGSVSTLTIQRTQQEDSAVYLCASSSSGGYGYTFGSGTRLTVV.